This T cell receptor (beta chain) was sequenced for a study of T cell repertoires in cytomegalovirus infection. Study summary: Shared public TCR beta signatures pointed to both CMV infection and a matching HLA type.

This clonotype has more than one count but fewer than ten. Its antigen is currently unknown. The CDR3 sequence is 16 residues long. V shed 3 bases, J shed 4 bases, and the junction held 9 bases outside the gene matches. Germline CDR1 is SNHLY and CDR2 is FYNNEI. TCRdb used MiXCR to reprocess the reads, holding one entry per CDR3 protein. The table shows about 680,000 distinct CDR3 sequences, with roughly 24% occurring only once. Overall study findings and caveats: Dominating the ex vivo response were TCR beta clonotypes that were CMV-specific and HLA-C-restricted. Public TCR beta family frequency separated CMV-and-HLA carriers, including in an independent cohort.

The chain combines TRBV2 with TRBJ2-1; TRBD1 matches at 7 bases. The origin of this receptor is a human donor in good health (CMV status not recorded). Some clones in this sample may be carry-over from other donors' samples. What was sequenced was CD8+ T cells from PBMCs. CDR3 sequence reads: CASSDRAGGSYNEQFF. The CDR3 DNA reads TGTGCCAGCAGTGACCGGGCAGGGGGATCTTACAATGAGCAGTTCTTC.